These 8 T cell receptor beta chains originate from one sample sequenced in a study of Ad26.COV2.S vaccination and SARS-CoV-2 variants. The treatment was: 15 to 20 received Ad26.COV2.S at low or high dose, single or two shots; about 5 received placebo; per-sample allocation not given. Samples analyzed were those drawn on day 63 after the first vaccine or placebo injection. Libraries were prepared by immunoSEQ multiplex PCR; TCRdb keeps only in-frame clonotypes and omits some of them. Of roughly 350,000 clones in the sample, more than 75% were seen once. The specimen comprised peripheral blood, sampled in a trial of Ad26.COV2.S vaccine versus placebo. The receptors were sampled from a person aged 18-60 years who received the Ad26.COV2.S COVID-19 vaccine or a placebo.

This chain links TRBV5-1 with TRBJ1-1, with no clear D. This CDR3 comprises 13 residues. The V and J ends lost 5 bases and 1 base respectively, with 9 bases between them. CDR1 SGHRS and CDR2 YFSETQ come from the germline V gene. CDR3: CASRPAQNTEAFF. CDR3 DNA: TGCGCCAGCAGACCCGCCCAGAACACTGAAGCTTTCTTT.

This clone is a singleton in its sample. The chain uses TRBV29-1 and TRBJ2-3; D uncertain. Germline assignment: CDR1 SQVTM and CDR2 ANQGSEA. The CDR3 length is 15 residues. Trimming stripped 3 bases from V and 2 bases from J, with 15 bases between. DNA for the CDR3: TGCAGCGTTGACGATAAGGGCTTTTTCACAGATACGCAGTATTTT. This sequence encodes CSVDDKGFFTDTQYF.

CDR3 DNA sequence: TGTGCCTGGGCGCCGGGACAGGGGGCTGTATCCAGCACAGATACGCAGTATTTT. Translated, it gives CAWAPGQGAVSSTDTQYF. The chain uses TRBV30 and TRBJ2-3, with 12 bases identical to TRBD1. Trimming cost V 5 bases and J 0 bases; bases outside gene matches: 12. Germline V gives CDR1 GTSNPN, CDR2 SVGIG (reference sequence). The CDR3 is 18 amino acids.

CDR3 region: CSASRGSGDNQPQHF. CDR3 DNA sequence: TGCAGTGCTAGTCGGGGCTCTGGAGATAATCAGCCCCAGCATTTT. The chain couples TRBV20-1 to TRBJ1-5; maybe TRBD1 (5 bases). Germline values: CDR1 DFQATT, CDR2 SNEGSKA (reference sequence). This CDR3 spans 15 amino acids. Trimming shortened V by 3 bases and J by 4 bases, and 16 bases separated the two germline ends.

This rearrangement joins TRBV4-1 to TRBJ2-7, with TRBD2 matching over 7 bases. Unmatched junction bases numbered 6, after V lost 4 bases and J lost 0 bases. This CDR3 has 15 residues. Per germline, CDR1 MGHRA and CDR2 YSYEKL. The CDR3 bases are TGCGCCAGCAGCCCTGGATGGGGGGGCTCCTACGAGCAGTACTTC. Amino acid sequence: CASSPGWGGSYEQYF.

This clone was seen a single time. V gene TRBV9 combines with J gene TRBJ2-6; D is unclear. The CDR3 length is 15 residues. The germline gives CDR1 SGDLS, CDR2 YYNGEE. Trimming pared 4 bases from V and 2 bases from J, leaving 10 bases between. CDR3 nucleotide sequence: TGTGCCAGCAGCCAGGAGTGGACTGGGGCCAACGTCCTGACTTTC. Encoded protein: CASSQEWTGANVLTF.

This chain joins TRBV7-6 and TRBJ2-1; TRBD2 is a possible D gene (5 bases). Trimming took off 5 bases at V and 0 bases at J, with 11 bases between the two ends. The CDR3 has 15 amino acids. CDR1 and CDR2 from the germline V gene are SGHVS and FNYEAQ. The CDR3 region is CASSLLGSSYNEQFF. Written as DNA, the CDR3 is TGTGCCAGCAGCCTTCTAGGGAGCTCCTACAATGAGCAGTTCTTC.

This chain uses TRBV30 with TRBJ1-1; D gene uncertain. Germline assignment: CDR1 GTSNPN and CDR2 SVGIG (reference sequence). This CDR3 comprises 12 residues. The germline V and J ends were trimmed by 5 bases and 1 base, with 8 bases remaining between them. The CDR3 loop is CAWHLGNTEAFF. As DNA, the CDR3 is TGTGCCTGGCATTTGGGGAACACTGAAGCTTTCTTT.